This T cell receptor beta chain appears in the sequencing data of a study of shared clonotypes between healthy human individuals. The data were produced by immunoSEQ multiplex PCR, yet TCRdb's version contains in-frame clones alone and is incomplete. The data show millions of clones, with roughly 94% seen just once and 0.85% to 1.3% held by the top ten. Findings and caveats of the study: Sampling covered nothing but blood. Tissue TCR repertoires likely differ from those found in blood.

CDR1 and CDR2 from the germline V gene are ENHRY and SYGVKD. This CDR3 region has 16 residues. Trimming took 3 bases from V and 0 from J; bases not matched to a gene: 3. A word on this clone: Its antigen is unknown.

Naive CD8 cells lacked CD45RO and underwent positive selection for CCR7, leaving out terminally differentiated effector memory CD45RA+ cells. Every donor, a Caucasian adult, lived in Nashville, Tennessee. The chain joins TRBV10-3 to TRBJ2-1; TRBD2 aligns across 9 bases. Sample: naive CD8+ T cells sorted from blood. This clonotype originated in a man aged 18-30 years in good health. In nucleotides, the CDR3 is TGTGCCATCAGTGATCTTAGCGGGAGCTCCTACAATGAGCAGTTCTTC. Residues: CAISDLSGSSYNEQFF.